The sequence of this T cell receptor (beta chain) was determined in a study of CXCR3-negative and CXCR3-positive naive CD8 T cells. The CDR3 extends over 16 amino acids. CDR1 and CDR2 from the germline V gene are SGHVS and FQNEAQ. In regard to this clonotype: Its specificity is not known.

The libraries of TRB cDNA were constructed through 5' RACE using UMI labels. From its re-call of the 5' RACE reads, TCRdb lists each CDR3 protein once, without DNA. The sample holds tens of thousands of distinct CDR3 sequences. Findings of the study overall: With surface CD5 comparable between naive subsets, TCR strength was estimated using properties derived from the TRB CDR3. Similarly elevated diversity marked both naive subsets, with memory CD8+ cells showing far lower diversity. TRB CDR3 hydrophobicity was greater in CXCR3-positive naive cells than in CXCR3-negative naive cells. Most assays were run on fresh PBMCs (CXCR3 expression partially decreased after cryopreservation).

Triplicate sorts, 300,000 to 350,000 cells apiece, were made for each CD8+ T cell subset. Input material: naive CXCR3+ CD8+ T cells from blood. Subset specified: CD45RO-CCR7+CD27+CD95- naive CD8+ T cells expressing CXCR3 (TNR3+). The TCR originated in a human donor in good health. Some clones in this sample may be carry-over from other donors' samples. This rearrangement joins TRBV7-8 to TRBJ1-5. This chain's CDR3 is CASSSLGGGGNQPQHF.